The entry below describes one T cell receptor (beta chain). This sample stems from a study of control samples from healthy donors and cancer patients. The V gene's germline CDR1 is MDHEN and CDR2 SYDVKM. The CDR3 length is 12 residues. V was shortened by 7 bases and J by 4 bases, with 8 bases between the two germline ends. Using immunoSEQ multiplex PCR, the repertoire was profiled, and TCRdb retains in-frame clones only, with some absent. In the table there are tens of thousands of clones, roughly 80% of which are singletons. This chain connects TRBV28 to TRBJ2-1; D might be TRBD1 or TRBD2, each matching 5 bases. Sequenced material: blood. This receptor was taken from a man aged 65 to 79 in good health. The CDR3 spells CASNEGYNEQFF. DNA of the CDR3: TGTGCCAGCAACGAGGGGTACAATGAGCAGTTCTTC. The full variable domain, completed using reference TRBV28 and TRBJ2-1, is DVKVTQSSRYLVKRTGEKVFLECVQDMDHENMFWYRQDPGLGLRLIYFSYDVKMKEKGDIPEGYSVSREKKERFSLILESASTNQTSMYLCASNEGYNEQFFGPGTRLTVL.